Listed below are T cell receptor beta chains from one sample, sequenced in a study of CXCR3-negative and CXCR3-positive naive CD8 T cells. TCRdb reprocessed the 5' RACE reads, keeping one entry per CDR3 protein, no DNA. The specimen's table records around 56,000 distinct CDR3 sequences. Sample: naive CXCR3- CD8+ T cells from blood. These receptors were taken from a human donor in good health. Some clones in this sample may be carry-over from other donors' samples. Both conserved end residues are part of each CDR3. Each record gives: V gene, J gene, clone size, CDR3 protein. A clone size is listed for some rows: how often the clone was seen (once, few, many), or a class if it is expanded.

TRBV9	TRBJ2-3	NA	CASSEGLALDTQYF
TRBV20-1	TRBJ2-1	NA	CSAGGGGQLNEQFF
TRBV7-7	TRBJ1-2	medium-sized	CASSRRDREFQTNYGYTF
TRBV12-3/TRBV12-4	TRBJ2-3	NA	CASSLWGLAGGGDTQYF
TRBV29-1	TRBJ2-7	NA	CSVDDRDRGFYEQYF
TRBV5-5	TRBJ2-2	NA	CASSPEHRNTGELFF
TRBV7-9	TRBJ2-1	NA	CASSSGGVQQFF
TRBV7-9	TRBJ2-3	NA	CASSLRASGFDTQYF
TRBV4-1	TRBJ2-7	NA	CASSPRAGATYEQYF
TRBV7-6	TRBJ2-2	NA	CASSLAKAGELFF
TRBV20-1	TRBJ2-1	NA	CSARDPGSEQFF
TRBV20-1	TRBJ1-2	NA	CSARTGEENGYTF
TRBV7-3	TRBJ2-2	NA	CASSFASGGQIGELFF
TRBV20-1	TRBJ2-1	NA	CSAGTSGGAYNEQFF
TRBV10-3	TRBJ2-1	NA	CAISESPTGTEQFF
TRBV14	TRBJ1-1	NA	CASSQEVGSTEAFF
TRBV28	TRBJ2-7	NA	CATQKTGTPREQYF
TRBV6-2/TRBV6-3	TRBJ2-7	NA	CASSYSGDQSSYEQYF
TRBV29-1	TRBJ2-7	NA	CSVTGAGGYEQYF
TRBV7-9	TRBJ1-2	NA	CASNLNYGYTF
TRBV6-2/TRBV6-3	TRBJ2-7	NA	CASSYSGGQSSYEQYF
TRBV7-9	TRBJ2-5	NA	CASSLVTSHQETQYF
TRBV7-7	TRBJ1-3	NA	CASSTPDGYAGNTIYF
TRBV12-3/TRBV12-4	TRBJ2-3	NA	CASSLNQAGGDLTDTQYF
TRBV29-1	TRBJ2-7	NA	CSVLDRGGEQYF
TRBV10-3	TRBJ2-3	NA	CAIRTGTSEDTQYF
TRBV6-6	TRBJ2-5	NA	CASSYPNGRGLVETQYF
TRBV6-5	TRBJ1-2	NA	CASSYSRGHSYGYTF
TRBV7-6	TRBJ2-1	NA	CASSLGRASYNEQFF
TRBV7-8	TRBJ2-7	NA	CASSLGQGPREQYF
TRBV4-2	TRBJ2-1	NA	CASSQVYPAGGAEQFF
TRBV20-1	TRBJ2-7	NA	CSANKRGDSSYEQYF
TRBV24-1	TRBJ1-2	NA	CATSDFSLDGYTF
TRBV28	TRBJ2-7	NA	CASSTAGGDRGFYEQYF
TRBV7-9	TRBJ1-3	NA	CASTGTGTRFQSSGNTIYF
TRBV7-3	TRBJ2-2	NA	CASRNTSGGITGELFF
TRBV4-3	TRBJ1-1	NA	CASSQGQAADLNTEAFF
TRBV5-5	TRBJ2-7	NA	CASRHGTGGLEEQYF
TRBV7-9	TRBJ2-7	NA	CASSADTLTYEQYF
TRBV28	TRBJ2-1	NA	CASSFPGTQSPSYNEQFF
TRBV4-2	TRBJ2-3	NA	CASSQDPGAGGDTQYF
TRBV6-6	TRBJ2-5	NA	CASSRKATSLGETQYF
TRBV6-5	TRBJ1-4	NA	CASSYLSGPNEKLFF
TRBV7-2	TRBJ2-7	NA	CASSQGQGLYEQYF
TRBV7-2	TRBJ2-7	NA	CASSHGVPYEQYF
TRBV6-2/TRBV6-3	TRBJ2-7	NA	CASSSRDRGGGDYEQYF
TRBV14	TRBJ1-2	NA	CASSQANYGYTF
TRBV29-1	TRBJ2-3	NA	CSVEGGTSGASDTQYF
TRBV29-1	TRBJ1-1	NA	CSVAKNTEAFF
TRBV28	TRBJ2-3	NA	CASSPPRAGHTDTQYF
TRBV12-3/TRBV12-4	TRBJ1-2	NA	CASSFGPSRYGYTF
TRBV6-2/TRBV6-3	TRBJ2-2	NA	CASSIRTGPGTGELFF
TRBV4-3	TRBJ2-1	NA	CASSRASGDYNEQFF
TRBV30	TRBJ2-7	NA	CAWRELAGPRYEQYF
TRBV25-1	TRBJ2-7	NA	CASSGRDRGLSTTYEQYF
TRBV29-1	TRBJ2-5	NA	CSVEDLPGRPGSGTQYF